The rows below give T cell receptor beta chains drawn from one sample of a study of regulatory T cells in long-lasting Graves disease. Via MiXCR, TCRdb re-called the multiplex PCR reads, giving one row per CDR3 protein. The profile shows over 200,000 distinct CDR3 sequences, approximately 18% of them singletons. The data were also submitted as part of a second study, on T cells in Graves' hyperthyroidism and ophthalmopathy.

The sequencing used peripheral blood mononuclear cells (PBMCs), collected at new diagnosis, from a patient treated with antithyroid drugs. Receptor source: a woman between 25 and 40 years old with Graves disease. Each CDR3 is given with its conserved first and last residue. A D gene is named only where the DNA matches it firmly. Clone size is stated in some rows and not others, as once, few, many or a class when expanded.

v_call: TRBV29-1
clone_size: many
d_call: -
j_call: TRBJ1-2
cdr3_nt: TGCAGCGTTGACGCCGTGATCGATGGCTACACCTTC
cdr3_aa: CSVDAVIDGYTF

v_call: TRBV6-5
clone_size: once
d_call: TRBD1
j_call: TRBJ1-1
cdr3_nt: TGTGCCAGCAGTTCTTCAGGGGGGACCACTGAAGCTTTCTTT
cdr3_aa: CASSSSGGTTEAFF

v_call: TRBV7-9
clone_size: many
d_call: TRBD1
j_call: TRBJ2-2
cdr3_nt: TGTGCGTCTGACAGGGGTGTATCCGGGGAGCTGTTTTTT
cdr3_aa: CASDRGVSGELFF

v_call: TRBV9
clone_size: few
d_call: TRBD2
j_call: TRBJ2-1
cdr3_nt: TGTGCCAGCAGCGTAGTTGGCGGGGGGGTCTGTGAGCAGTTCTTC
cdr3_aa: CASSVVGGGVCEQFF

v_call: TRBV3-1
clone_size: many
d_call: -
j_call: TRBJ1-5
cdr3_nt: TGTGCCAGCAGCCAGCGACCGCCCGGAGGCAATCAGCCCCAGCATTTT
cdr3_aa: CASSQRPPGGNQPQHF

v_call: TRBV24-1
clone_size: few
d_call: -
j_call: TRBJ1-6
cdr3_nt: TGTGCCACCAGAGGTCACGGCGGCACCTATAATTCACCCCTCCACTTT
cdr3_aa: CATRGHGGTYNSPLHF

v_call: TRBV5-8
clone_size: many
d_call: -
j_call: TRBJ2-1
cdr3_nt: TGTGCCAGCAGCTTGGGGGGACGCGATGAGCAGTTCTTC
cdr3_aa: CASSLGGRDEQFF

v_call: TRBV6-1
clone_size: few
d_call: -
j_call: TRBJ1-3
cdr3_nt: TGTGCCAGCAATGGGGTAGCAGGGGGAAACACCATATATTTT
cdr3_aa: CASNGVAGGNTIYF

v_call: TRBV5-1
clone_size: -
d_call: TRBD1
j_call: TRBJ1-2
cdr3_nt: TGCGCCAGCAGCTTATCCGGACAGGGAGACAACTATGGCTACACCTTC
cdr3_aa: CASSLSGQGDNYGYTF

v_call: TRBV5-1
clone_size: many
d_call: TRBD2
j_call: TRBJ2-7
cdr3_nt: TGCGCCAGCAGCTTGGCTACCGGGGGGGGCCTCTACGAGCAGTACTTC
cdr3_aa: CASSLATGGGLYEQYF

v_call: TRBV12-3/TRBV12-4
clone_size: many
d_call: -
j_call: TRBJ1-1
cdr3_nt: TGTGCCAGCAGCACAGATATCAACACTGAAGCTTTCTTT
cdr3_aa: CASSTDINTEAFF

v_call: TRBV20-1
clone_size: many
d_call: TRBD2
j_call: TRBJ2-5
cdr3_nt: TGCAGTGCTAGACCCCCACGCGGGGGGGCGAGGGAGACCCAGTACTTC
cdr3_aa: CSARPPRGGARETQYF

v_call: TRBV18
clone_size: many
d_call: TRBD1
j_call: TRBJ2-7
cdr3_nt: TGTGCCAGCTCACCACGGGCACAGGGGAGTAGCGAGCAGTACTTC
cdr3_aa: CASSPRAQGSSEQYF

v_call: TRBV6-2/TRBV6-3
clone_size: many
d_call: -
j_call: TRBJ2-5
cdr3_nt: TGTGCCAGCACTCTAATGGACAGCAAACAGGGGACCCAGTACTTC
cdr3_aa: CASTLMDSKQGTQYF

v_call: TRBV6-2/TRBV6-3
clone_size: many
d_call: TRBD1
j_call: TRBJ2-7
cdr3_nt: TGTGCCAGCAGCAGAACAGGGGACTACGAGCAGTACTTC
cdr3_aa: CASSRTGDYEQYF

v_call: TRBV20-1
clone_size: few
d_call: -
j_call: TRBJ1-3
cdr3_nt: TGCAGTGCTAGAGGGGGGGGGGGTGGAAACACCATATATTTT
cdr3_aa: CSARGGGGGNTIYF

v_call: TRBV2
clone_size: many
d_call: TRBD1
j_call: TRBJ1-6
cdr3_nt: TGTGCCAGCTTCAGAGCAGGGGGTAGTTCACCCCTCCACTTT
cdr3_aa: CASFRAGGSSPLHF

v_call: TRBV6-5
clone_size: -
d_call: -
j_call: TRBJ2-1
cdr3_nt: TGTGCCAGCAGTTACAGGGGGACACGGAATGAGCAGTTCTTC
cdr3_aa: CASSYRGTRNEQFF

v_call: TRBV14
clone_size: many
d_call: -
j_call: TRBJ2-2
cdr3_nt: TGTGCCAGCAGCCAAGCTGACGCCTGGGAGCTGTTTTTT
cdr3_aa: CASSQADAWELFF

v_call: TRBV29-1
clone_size: many
d_call: -
j_call: TRBJ1-2
cdr3_nt: TGCAGCGTTGATCGGGGGGGGCCCCTTGGCTACACCTTC
cdr3_aa: CSVDRGGPLGYTF

v_call: TRBV2
clone_size: many
d_call: -
j_call: TRBJ1-4
cdr3_nt: TGTGCCAGCAGGGAAATATCAACTAATGAAAAACTGTTTTTT
cdr3_aa: CASREISTNEKLFF

v_call: TRBV7-9
clone_size: -
d_call: -
j_call: TRBJ2-2
cdr3_nt: TGTGCCAGCAGCGTTAACAGGGTTTACGCCGGGGAGCTGTTTTTT
cdr3_aa: CASSVNRVYAGELFF

v_call: TRBV6-1
clone_size: -
d_call: -
j_call: TRBJ1-4
cdr3_nt: TGTGCCAGCGGCTCCGAGAAACTGTTTTTT
cdr3_aa: CASGSEKLFF

v_call: TRBV9
clone_size: few
d_call: -
j_call: TRBJ1-1
cdr3_nt: TGTGCCAGCAGCGTGGGGTGGGGGGGCCCAACTTTCTTT
cdr3_aa: CASSVGWGGPTFF

v_call: TRBV11-3
clone_size: many
d_call: -
j_call: TRBJ2-1
cdr3_nt: TGTGCCAGCAGCCCCCGGACCGGTAGGAATGAGCAGTTCTTC
cdr3_aa: CASSPRTGRNEQFF

v_call: TRBV3-1
clone_size: -
d_call: -
j_call: TRBJ2-6
cdr3_nt: TGTGCCAGCAGCCCCACGGGCTCTGGGGCCAACGTCCTGACTTTC
cdr3_aa: CASSPTGSGANVLTF

v_call: TRBV5-4
clone_size: -
d_call: -
j_call: TRBJ1-2
cdr3_nt: TGTGCCAGCAGCTTGGTGGGGACCGGCAACTATGGCTACACCTTC
cdr3_aa: CASSLVGTGNYGYTF

v_call: TRBV24-1
clone_size: many
d_call: TRBD1
j_call: TRBJ2-5
cdr3_nt: TGTGCCACCAGTGAGGGGGGACAGGGGGCAGGAGAGACCCAGTACTTC
cdr3_aa: CATSEGGQGAGETQYF

v_call: TRBV6-2/TRBV6-3
clone_size: many
d_call: -
j_call: TRBJ1-5
cdr3_nt: TGTGCCAGCAGTTGGGGTTTCGGCAATCAGCCCCAGCATTTT
cdr3_aa: CASSWGFGNQPQHF

v_call: TRBV12-3/TRBV12-4
clone_size: many
d_call: -
j_call: TRBJ1-1
cdr3_nt: TGTGCCAGCAGTCCAAGGGTAGGATGGAACACTGAAGCTTTCTTT
cdr3_aa: CASSPRVGWNTEAFF

v_call: TRBV5-8
clone_size: many
d_call: -
j_call: TRBJ2-7
cdr3_nt: TGTGCCAGCAGCTTCGGGCCGACTAACTCCTACGAGCAGTACTTC
cdr3_aa: CASSFGPTNSYEQYF

v_call: TRBV6-1
clone_size: -
d_call: -
j_call: TRBJ1-4
cdr3_nt: TGTGCCAGCAGTGAAGACCCACAGAGAGCCGCTAATGAAAAACTGTTTTTT
cdr3_aa: CASSEDPQRAANEKLFF

v_call: TRBV9
clone_size: few
d_call: TRBD1
j_call: TRBJ1-5
cdr3_nt: TGTGCCAGCAGCGCCCGGACAGGGGGCGGGGAGCCCCAGCATTTT
cdr3_aa: CASSARTGGGEPQHF

v_call: TRBV20-1
clone_size: -
d_call: TRBD2
j_call: TRBJ2-3
cdr3_nt: TGCAGTGCTAGAGAAACAGCGGGGGGGCAGAATACGCAGTATTTT
cdr3_aa: CSARETAGGQNTQYF

v_call: TRBV18
clone_size: few
d_call: TRBD1
j_call: TRBJ1-5
cdr3_nt: TGTGCCAGCAGCCCTACAGGGGACCAGCCCCAGCATTTT
cdr3_aa: CASSPTGDQPQHF

v_call: TRBV27
clone_size: -
d_call: -
j_call: TRBJ2-7
cdr3_nt: TGTGCCAGCAGTCTCACACGGGACATAATCTACGAGCAGTACTTC
cdr3_aa: CASSLTRDIIYEQYF

v_call: TRBV2
clone_size: many
d_call: -
j_call: TRBJ1-4
cdr3_nt: TGTGCCAGCAGTCAAGACAGGCAGGCTAATGAAAAACTGTTTTTT
cdr3_aa: CASSQDRQANEKLFF

v_call: TRBV19
clone_size: -
d_call: -
j_call: TRBJ1-1
cdr3_nt: TGTGCCAGTAGGTTCTTGGGGCCCAAGAACACTGAAGCTTTCTTT
cdr3_aa: CASRFLGPKNTEAFF

v_call: TRBV7-2
clone_size: many
d_call: -
j_call: TRBJ1-2
cdr3_nt: TGTGCCAGCAGCTTATCATCGGGGAATTGGTTTGGCTACACCTTC
cdr3_aa: CASSLSSGNWFGYTF

v_call: TRBV6-5
clone_size: many
d_call: -
j_call: TRBJ2-2
cdr3_nt: TGTGCCAGCAGTTACTCGTCGGACTCCGGGGAGCTGTTTTTT
cdr3_aa: CASSYSSDSGELFF

v_call: TRBV24-1
clone_size: -
d_call: -
j_call: TRBJ1-5
cdr3_nt: TGTGCCACCAGTGATTTCAACAGCAATCAGCCCCAGCATTTT
cdr3_aa: CATSDFNSNQPQHF

v_call: TRBV20-1
clone_size: many
d_call: -
j_call: TRBJ2-1
cdr3_nt: TGCAGTGCTAGTTGGCATAACAATGAGCAGTTCTTC
cdr3_aa: CSASWHNNEQFF

v_call: TRBV7-9
clone_size: many
d_call: -
j_call: TRBJ1-4
cdr3_nt: TGTGCCAGCAGCTCAAAACCGTTGGGAGGGACTAATGAAAAACTGTTTTTT
cdr3_aa: CASSSKPLGGTNEKLFF

v_call: TRBV7-2
clone_size: many
d_call: TRBD2
j_call: TRBJ2-1
cdr3_nt: TGTGCCAGCAGCTTGACTAGCACGTACAATGAGCAGTTCTTC
cdr3_aa: CASSLTSTYNEQFF

v_call: TRBV20-1
clone_size: many
d_call: -
j_call: TRBJ1-6
cdr3_nt: TGCAGTGCTAGAGATGCCCGGCAGAGCTCCTATAATTCACCCCTCCACTTT
cdr3_aa: CSARDARQSSYNSPLHF

v_call: TRBV3-1
clone_size: -
d_call: -
j_call: TRBJ2-1
cdr3_nt: TGTGCCAGCAGCCCTTTAGCGTCAAGCTCCTACAATGAGCAGTTCTTC
cdr3_aa: CASSPLASSSYNEQFF

v_call: TRBV12-3/TRBV12-4
clone_size: few
d_call: TRBD1
j_call: TRBJ1-1
cdr3_nt: TGTGCCAGCAGTAGAAGAGGACAGGGGCGCACTGAAGCTTTCTTT
cdr3_aa: CASSRRGQGRTEAFF

v_call: TRBV7-2
clone_size: many
d_call: TRBD2
j_call: TRBJ2-7
cdr3_nt: TGTGCCAGCAGCTCAGGACTAGGGAGTTACGAGCAGTACTTC
cdr3_aa: CASSSGLGSYEQYF

v_call: TRBV7-9
clone_size: many
d_call: TRBD1
j_call: TRBJ2-7
cdr3_nt: TGTGCCAGCTACGCCCTCCCAGGGCAGGGGGACTACGAGCAGTACTTC
cdr3_aa: CASYALPGQGDYEQYF

v_call: TRBV11-3
clone_size: many
d_call: -
j_call: TRBJ2-2
cdr3_nt: TGTGCCGCCTCTCACCCCTGGGACGCCGGGGAGCTGTTTTTT
cdr3_aa: CAASHPWDAGELFF

v_call: TRBV4-1
clone_size: many
d_call: TRBD1
j_call: TRBJ2-3
cdr3_nt: TGCGCCAGCAGCCAACCGGGACAGGGACCTACAGATACGCAGTATTTT
cdr3_aa: CASSQPGQGPTDTQYF

v_call: TRBV5-1
clone_size: -
d_call: -
j_call: TRBJ2-6
cdr3_nt: TGCGCCAGCAGCTTGCCTGGGGCCAACGTCCTGACTTTC
cdr3_aa: CASSLPGANVLTF

v_call: TRBV19
clone_size: many
d_call: TRBD2
j_call: TRBJ2-5
cdr3_nt: TGTGCCAGTATGAGCGGGGGGAACCAAGAGACCCAGTACTTC
cdr3_aa: CASMSGGNQETQYF

v_call: TRBV7-9
clone_size: -
d_call: -
j_call: TRBJ2-7
cdr3_nt: TGTGCCGGCAGCCGTGAGGGGAAGGGGCAGTACTTC
cdr3_aa: CAGSREGKGQYF

v_call: TRBV19
clone_size: few
d_call: -
j_call: TRBJ2-2
cdr3_nt: TGTGCCAGTTCCTACCCCCACGGGTATAACACCGGGGAGCTGTTTTTT
cdr3_aa: CASSYPHGYNTGELFF